A single sample is the source of the 8 T cell receptor beta chains below, sequenced in a study of Graves' ophthalmopathy and Graves' hyperthyroidism. Using RNA transcripts, the TCR beta CDR3 regions were amplified. An opening RT-PCR round employed HTBI primers and preceded a second-round multiplex PCR. Via MiXCR, TCRdb re-called the multiplex PCR reads, giving one row per CDR3 protein. Of 200,000 to 300,000 distinct CDR3 sequences in the sample, approximately 42% are singletons; the top ten hold around half. Sequencing was carried out using peripheral blood. These TCRs come from an adult man with Graves' ophthalmopathy.

The rearrangement uses TRBV5-1 and TRBJ1-1; D call uncertain. Germline V gives CDR1 SGHRS, CDR2 YFSETQ. V lost 4 bases and J lost 7, with 11 bases in between. The length of the CDR3 is 12 residues. CDR3 sequence: CASSQEVGEAFF. CDR3 nucleotide sequence: TGCGCCAGCAGCCAGGAGGTGGGTGAAGCTTTCTTT. Looking up the rest from reference TRBV5-1 and TRBJ1-1 gives the full variable domain: KAGVTQTPRYLIKTRGQQVTLSCSPISGHRSVSWYQQTPGQGLQFLFEYFSETQRNKGNFPGRFSGRQFSNSRSEMNVSTLELGDSALYLCASSQEVGEAFFGQGTRLTVV.

The CDR3 DNA reads TGCGCCAGCAGCTCCGGGCGCGACCAGTACTTC. This gives the protein CASSSGRDQYF. V gene TRBV5-1 combines with J gene TRBJ2-7; D gene uncertain. CDR3 length: 11 residues. The germline V gene encodes CDR1 SGHRS and CDR2 YFSETQ. The V end lost 3 bases, the J end lost 10 bases, and 11 bases lay between the germline ends.

This rearrangement joins TRBV7-8 to TRBJ2-5; D is tentatively TRBD1 or TRBD2 (5 bases each). The CDR3 is 17 residues long. From germline, CDR1 is SGHVS and CDR2 FQNEAQ. Trimming left V 1 base short and J 2 bases short, with 17 bases between. In nucleotides, the CDR3 is TGTGCCAGCAGCTTAGGGGGGACGAGCCAAACTCAAGAGACCCAGTACTTC. It codes for CASSLGGTSQTQETQYF.

This rearrangement joins TRBV10-3 to TRBJ1-1; TRBD1 is a possible D gene (5 bases). This CDR3 comprises 12 residues. The germline V and J ends were trimmed by 4 bases and 4 bases, with 7 bases remaining between them. Germline CDR1 ENHRY, CDR2 SYGVKD. The CDR3 is CAISGGATEAFF. CDR3 DNA: TGTGCCATCAGTGGCGGGGCCACTGAAGCTTTCTTT.

J is TRBJ1-6 and V is TRBV4-1; no firm D call. Germline lookup yields CDR1 MGHRA and CDR2 YSYEKL. V was pared by 0 bases and J by 0 bases, with 9 bases between. The length of the CDR3 is 17 residues. The CDR3 spells CASSQDGRSSYNSPLHF. In nucleotides, the CDR3 is TGCGCCAGCAGCCAAGATGGCAGGAGCTCCTATAATTCACCCCTCCACTTT.

The V gene is TRBV24-1, the J gene TRBJ2-1; 12 bases line up with TRBD2. The CDR3 loop spans 18 amino acids. With V trimmed by 0 bases and J by 7 bases, 9 bases remained unmatched. Germline CDR1 reads KGHDR; CDR2 reads SFDVKD. The CDR3 here is CATSDLGPSGRAGNEQFF. The CDR3 coding sequence is TGTGCCACCAGTGATTTGGGGCCTAGCGGGAGGGCGGGAAATGAGCAGTTCTTC.

The chain has TRBV12-3 or TRBV12-4 and TRBJ1-1, with unresolved D. This CDR3 has 11 amino acids. Between the trimmed V and J ends, which lost 5 bases and 6 bases, there was a span of 7 bases. The CDR3 reads CASSMRAEAFF. The CDR3 DNA sequence: TGTGCCAGCAGTATGCGGGCTGAAGCTTTCTTT.

This clonotype was detected a few times. V usage is TRBV7-2 and J usage is TRBJ1-1; D unresolved. Trimming pared 3 bases from V and 1 base from J, leaving 9 bases between. The CDR3 consists of 14 residues. Germline lookup yields CDR1 SGHTA and CDR2 FQGNSA. Here the CDR3 DNA reads TGTGCCAGCAGCTTTTCGGGTACGAACACTGAAGCTTTCTTT. It encodes CASSFSGTNTEAFF.